A single sample gave rise to the 15 T cell receptor beta chains below, sequenced in a study of shared clonotypes between healthy human individuals. TCRdb's copy holds only in-frame clones and misses some; the assay was immunoSEQ multiplex PCR. The table records about 1 million clones, about 70% of them present only once. Sample: memory CD4+ T cells sorted from blood. Subset indicated: CD45RA-negative fraction. These receptors all come from a man between 18 and 29 years old in good health.

V usage is TRBV5-1 and J usage is TRBJ2-1; the D is unclear. The CDR3 totals 13 residues. Germline V CDR1 and CDR2: SGHRS, YFSETQ. Trimming left V 1 base short and J 6 bases short, with 8 bases between. The CDR3 region is CASSLLGPNEQFF. Here the CDR3 DNA reads TGCGCCAGCAGCTTGTTAGGCCCCAATGAGCAGTTCTTC.

This clone was seen more than once but under ten times. The V gene is TRBV2, the J gene TRBJ2-5; 9 bases fit TRBD1. V lost 9 bases to trimming and J lost 7 bases; unmatched junction nucleotides: 12. Per germline, CDR1 SNHLY and CDR2 FYNNEI. CDR3 size: 14 residues. CDR3 protein: CARGGQGESGTQYF. The CDR3 coding sequence is TGTGCCAGAGGGGGACAGGGAGAGTCGGGGACCCAGTACTTC.

This clone was seen many times. The same CDR3 arises from other DNA sequences in this sample as well. V is TRBV11-1 and J is TRBJ1-1; D ambiguous. Trimming pared 3 bases from V and 1 base from J, leaving 6 bases between. Per the germline V gene, CDR1 is SGHAT and CDR2 is FQDESV (reference sequence). The CDR3 is made up of 13 amino acids. CDR3 DNA: TGTGCCAGCAGCTTGGGAAGGAACACTGAAGCTTTCTTT. This gives the protein CASSLGRNTEAFF. Combining the CDR3 with reference TRBV11-1 and TRBJ1-1 gives the whole variable domain EAEVAQSPRYKITEKSQAVAFWCDPISGHATLYWYRQILGQGPELLVQFQDESVVDDSQLPKDRFSAERLKGVDSTLKIQPAELGDSAMYLCASSLGRNTEAFFGQGTRLTVV.

V usage is TRBV28 and J usage is TRBJ1-3; 7 bases are a match to TRBD1. Trimming took 8 bases from V and 0 from J; bases not matched to a gene: 4. Looked up from germline, CDR1 is MDHEN and CDR2 is SYDVKM. The CDR3 sequence is 14 residues long. The CDR3 DNA is TGTGCCAGCGTGACAGGGAGCTCTGGAAACACCATATATTTT. Translating it yields CASVTGSSGNTIYF.

The chain joins TRBV29-1 to TRBJ2-7; D uncertain. V was pared by 4 bases and J by 0 bases, with 10 bases between. In germline, CDR1 is SQVTM, CDR2 ANQGSEA. This CDR3 contains 13 residues. CDR3 in amino acids: CSVGSASSYEQYF. For the CDR3, the DNA is TGCAGCGTTGGCAGCGCCAGCTCCTACGAGCAGTACTTC.

V gene TRBV29-1 combines with J gene TRBJ1-1; D unclear. Trimming shortened V by 7 bases and J by 5 bases, and 20 bases separated the two germline ends. This CDR3 region has 14 residues. Germline values: CDR1 SQVTM, CDR2 ANQGSEA. CDR3 in amino acids: CSASPGVRDTEAFF. Written as DNA, the CDR3 is TGCAGCGCATCTCCCGGGGTCCGGGATACTGAAGCTTTCTTT. The full variable domain, rest sourced from reference TRBV29-1 and TRBJ1-1, is SAVISQKPSRDICQRGTSLTIQCQVDSQVTMMFWYRQQPGQSLTLIATANQGSEATYESGFVIDKFPISRPNLTFSTLTVSNMSPEDSSIYLCSASPGVRDTEAFFGQGTRLTVV.

V gene TRBV10-3 combines with J gene TRBJ2-3; D uncertain. V gave up 0 bases and J gave up 3 bases, with 16 bases separating them. This CDR3 has 17 residues. Germline V gene lookup returns CDR1 ENHRY and CDR2 SYGVKD. CDR3 coding DNA: TGTGCCATCAGTGAGTCGATCGGCGGACCTACGACAGATACGCAGTATTTT. Amino acids: CAISESIGGPTTDTQYF.

The chain links TRBV15 to TRBJ1-6; D is undetermined. Trimming took 1 base from V and 8 from J, leaving 6 bases between them. This CDR3 has 13 amino acids. The V gene's germline CDR1 is LNHNV and CDR2 YYDKDF (reference sequence). The CDR3 sequence is CATSRARDSPLHF. CDR3 bases: TGTGCCACCAGCAGAGCCCGGGATTCACCCCTCCACTTT.

The chain links TRBV28 to TRBJ2-5; no clear D. Trimming took 5 bases from V and 5 from J, leaving 12 bases between them. The CDR3 loop spans 13 amino acids. Germline assignment: CDR1 MDHEN and CDR2 SYDVKM. The CDR3 nucleotides are TGTGCCAGCAGTAGGGCGGTTCAGGAGACCCAGTACTTC. Encoded protein: CASSRAVQETQYF.

This chain connects TRBV11-2 to TRBJ2-3; 8 positions match TRBD1. This CDR3 contains 15 residues. Trimming cost V 4 bases and J 2 bases; bases outside gene matches: 5. The V gene's germline CDR1 is SGHAT and CDR2 FQNNGV. DNA for the CDR3: TGTGCCAGCAGCTCTCAGGGGGCTAACACAGATACGCAGTATTTT. Translating gives CASSSQGANTDTQYF.

V and J are TRBV19 and TRBJ2-5, with D possibly TRBD1 on 5 matching bases. Trimming stripped 6 bases from V and 3 bases from J, with 11 bases between. Per the germline V gene, CDR1 is LNHDA and CDR2 is SQIVND (reference sequence). This CDR3 comprises 13 residues. Here the CDR3 DNA reads TGTGCCAGTAGGGGGCGCGAGAAAGAGACCCAGTACTTC. Translated, it gives CASRGREKETQYF.

This chain links TRBV6-1 with TRBJ1-6; D is unclear. Germline CDR1 is MNHNS and CDR2 is SASEGT. Deletions cut 10 bases from V and 11 bases from J, with 15 bases between. CDR3 length: 12 amino acids. CDR3 amino acids: CATYASGAPLHF. CDR3 in DNA: TGTGCCACCTACGCCAGTGGGGCACCCCTCCACTTT.

This chain connects TRBV18 to TRBJ1-4; TRBD1 matches at 7 bases. The trim removed 3 bases at V and 7 bases at J, leaving 8 bases unmatched. Germline V gives CDR1 KGHSH, CDR2 LQKENI. There are 15 residues in the CDR3. The CDR3 sequence: CASSPGPGQPEKLFF. In nucleotides, the CDR3 is TGTGCCAGCTCACCCGGACCGGGACAGCCTGAAAAACTGTTTTTT.

DNA for the CDR3: TGCGCCAGCAGCCAATCCTTGTGGGAGGTCCTAGCCAAAAACATTCAGTACTTC. Translated, it gives CASSQSLWEVLAKNIQYF. The chain is built from TRBV4-1 and TRBJ2-4, with D possibly TRBD2 on 6 matching bases. With 2 bases removed from V and 0 bases from J, the gap between germline ends came to 17 bases. The CDR3 is 18 residues long. Germline V gene lookup returns CDR1 MGHRA and CDR2 YSYEKL.

The chain couples TRBV14 to TRBJ2-2; tentative D call: TRBD1 (6 bases). Deletions cut 4 bases from V and 5 bases from J, with 14 bases between. CDR3 size: 15 residues. CDR1 is SGHDN, CDR2 FVKESK, per germline. The CDR3 bases are TGTGCCAGCAGCCCCTCACATCAGGGGACCGGGGAGCTGTTTTTT. Residues: CASSPSHQGTGELFF.